This TCR beta chain was recovered during a study of shared clonotypes between healthy human individuals. The study's findings and limits: Clonotypes that were shared across a handful of donors made up 4% to 6% of naive CD4 clonotypes. Across subsets, estimated richness was generally greater for naive than for memory populations.

The authors ran the assay at deep level. The table came from immunoSEQ multiplex PCR; TCRdb's copy has only in-frame clones and leaves some out. The sample records around 2,000,000 clones, 95% being singletons. As regards this clone: Its antigen remains unknown. The sample holds other DNA sequences that translate to the same CDR3.

Germline CDR1 reads SEHNR; CDR2 reads FQNEAQ (reference sequence). Between the trimmed V and J ends, which lost 6 bases and 4 bases, there was a span of 9 bases. The CDR3 is 12 amino acids. The chain carries TRBV7-9 and TRBJ1-2; D remains unclear. The receptor's source is a man between 18 and 35 years old in good health. The sample comprised naive CD4+ T cells sorted from blood. Regarding subset: CD45RA+ positively selected. This CDR3 is CASSPTGYGYTF. The CDR3 nucleotides read TGTGCCAGCAGTCCCACGGGCTATGGCTACACCTTC.